This TCR beta chain was sequenced in a study of tumor and adjacent non-tumor tissue in lung cancer (dated by TCRdb to 2016 to 2019). With respect to the entire study: Patients with adenocarcinoma (around eleven), squamous cell carcinoma (2) and small cell lung cancer (1) were included in the cohort. The roughly 15 enrolled patients, of whom around 10 were men and 5 were women, were aged about 30 to 85 years and were diagnosed with TNM stage I to III disease. Sequencing produced more than 100,000,000 productive TCRbeta reads in total, an average of about 4.2 million reads per sample. Using bulk TCRbeta repertoires from roughly 14 lung cancer patients, the study set lung tumor tissue side by side with matched distant non-tumor lung tissue. TCRbeta CDR3 sequencing was performed on about 29 paired specimens, with one tumor sample and one normal lung sample collected per patient.

Bulk unsorted tissue served as the source for RNA extraction, and RNA quality was assessed using a NanoDrop ND-1000 and an Agilent 2100. Distant non-tumor tissue taken more than 3 cm from the tumor edge was used as the normal lung sample. The donors were newly diagnosed lung cancer patients admitted for thoracic surgery in China from August to November 2014 who had not received prior chemotherapy. Anyone who had undergone radiotherapy or chemotherapy before, or who had another cancer at the same time, was left out of the study. Pieces of surgical tissue measuring roughly 1-2.1 cm3 were kept in RNAlater solution and held at -80 degrees C until needed. The paper as a whole reports these results and caveats: Tumor tissue showed significantly greater TCR diversity (inverse Simpson) than normal lung tissue (around 450 vs 150, P = 0.0075, Mann-Whitney U test). Because peripheral blood was not sequenced, the blood TCRbeta repertoires of the lung cancer patients in the study went unexamined. In normal lung, the top 100 clones accounted for a significantly larger cumulative share of the repertoire than in tumor tissue. With only roughly 15 patients in the cohort, the authors noted that larger samples and more detailed clinical data are needed. TCR diversity was significantly higher in younger patients, and greater tumor TCR diversity was associated with shorter overall survival and shorter disease-free survival. The methods do not name the sequencing platform or mention unique molecular identifiers.

About this clonotype: The specificity of this receptor is unknown. Germline is not matched at one junction end, which may reflect a read error.

Based on the germline V gene, the CDR1 and CDR2 sequences are MNHEY and SVGAGI. The CDR3, from cysteine to phenylalanine, totals 13 residues. Only the CDR3 portion is preserved as DNA: 39 bases, with reading frame beginning at the first base. Library prep was done by multiplex PCR. Sequencing instrument: Illumina HiSeq 2500. Following protocols modified from ARM-PCR, the researchers constructed TCRbeta libraries through three rounds of nested PCR with primers (Table S4). Before sequencing, PCR products of 200-500 bp were cut from the gel and purified using the QIAquick gel extraction kit. Turning to the authors' computational methods: Trimmomatic was used to clean the reads, FLASH merged the cleaned reads into complete CDR3 sequences, and MiTCR assigned the sequences to V(D)J germline segments. VDJtools was used to compute clonal diversity as the inverse Simpson's index. In-frame sequences lacking a premature stop codon were counted as productive reads. In-frame beta chains were kept once TCRdb had trimmed the public reads at Q25 with fastp and called clones with MiXCR. Here each entry gathers all rows of one CDR3 protein and keeps the most common genes and DNA. The V and J calls were determined by TCRdb, not by the authors. The sample has 75,000 to 95,000 distinct CDR3 sequences on record, around 76% of them singletons. Just over 20% of the sample rests with the top ten.

Sequenced: distant non-tumor lung tissue. This sequence uses TRBV6-5 and TRBJ2-3; no confident D gene assignment can be made. The origin of this receptor is a woman in her fifties or sixties with non-small cell lung cancer. The DNA sequence follows: TGTGCTAGCAGTTATGCGTGGGAAGATACGCAGTATTTT. This codes for CASSYAWEDTQYF.